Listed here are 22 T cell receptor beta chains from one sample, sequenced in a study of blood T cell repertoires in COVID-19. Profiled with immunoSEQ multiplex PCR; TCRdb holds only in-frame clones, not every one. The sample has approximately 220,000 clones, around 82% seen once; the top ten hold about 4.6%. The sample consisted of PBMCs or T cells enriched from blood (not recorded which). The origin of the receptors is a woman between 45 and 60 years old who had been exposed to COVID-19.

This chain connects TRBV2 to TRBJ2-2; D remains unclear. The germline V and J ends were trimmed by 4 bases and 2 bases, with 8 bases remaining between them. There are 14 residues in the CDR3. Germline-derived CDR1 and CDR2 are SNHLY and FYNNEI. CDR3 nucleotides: TGTGCCAGCAGTGGACTTGTTAACACCGGGGAGCTGTTTTTT. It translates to CASSGLVNTGELFF.

Written as DNA, the CDR3 is TGCGCCAGCAAAGAGGGGGCGCGGGGCTACACCTTC. Translation: CASKEGARGYTF. The V call is TRBV5-1, the J call TRBJ1-2, with 7 bases fitting TRBD1. The CDR3 consists of 12 residues. Germline CDR1 is SGHRS and CDR2 is YFSETQ. V dropped 6 bases and J dropped 8; count of bases not matched to a gene: 7. Full variable domain (missing parts from reference TRBV5-1 and TRBJ1-2): KAGVTQTPRYLIKTRGQQVTLSCSPISGHRSVSWYQQTPGQGLQFLFEYFSETQRNKGNFPGRFSGRQFSNSRSEMNVSTLELGDSALYLCASKEGARGYTFGSGTRLTVV.

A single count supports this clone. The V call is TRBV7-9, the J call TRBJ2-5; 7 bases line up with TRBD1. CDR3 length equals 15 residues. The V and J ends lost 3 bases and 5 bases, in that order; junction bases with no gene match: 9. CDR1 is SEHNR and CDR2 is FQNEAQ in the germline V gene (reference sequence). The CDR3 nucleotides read TGTGCCAGCAGCTTTGTTGGGACAGCCCAGGAGACCCAGTACTTC. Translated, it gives CASSFVGTAQETQYF.

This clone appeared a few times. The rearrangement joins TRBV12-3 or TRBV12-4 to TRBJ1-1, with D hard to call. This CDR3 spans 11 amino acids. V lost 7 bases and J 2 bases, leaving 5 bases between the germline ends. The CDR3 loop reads CASTPNTEAFF. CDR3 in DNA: TGTGCCAGCACCCCAAACACTGAAGCTTTCTTT.

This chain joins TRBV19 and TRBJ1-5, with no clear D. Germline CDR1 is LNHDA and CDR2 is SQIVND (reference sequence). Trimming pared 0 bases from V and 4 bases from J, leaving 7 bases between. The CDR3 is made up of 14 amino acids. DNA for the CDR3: TGTGCCAGTAGTATAGACTCCCCGAATCAGCCCCAGCATTTT. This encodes CASSIDSPNQPQHF.

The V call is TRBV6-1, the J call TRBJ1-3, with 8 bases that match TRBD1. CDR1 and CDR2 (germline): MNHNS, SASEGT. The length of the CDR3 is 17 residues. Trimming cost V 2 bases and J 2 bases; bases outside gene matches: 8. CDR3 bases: TGTGCCAGCAGTGAAACGTCAGGGGGCGCAACTGGAAACACCATATATTTT. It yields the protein CASSETSGGATGNTIYF.

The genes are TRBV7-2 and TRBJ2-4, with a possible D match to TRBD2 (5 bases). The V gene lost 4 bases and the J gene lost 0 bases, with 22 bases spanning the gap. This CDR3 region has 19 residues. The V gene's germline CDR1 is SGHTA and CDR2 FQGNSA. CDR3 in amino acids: CASSSTRPGILLAKNIQYF. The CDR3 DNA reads TGTGCCAGCAGCTCAACCCGACCCGGGATTCTTTTAGCCAAAAACATTCAGTACTTC.

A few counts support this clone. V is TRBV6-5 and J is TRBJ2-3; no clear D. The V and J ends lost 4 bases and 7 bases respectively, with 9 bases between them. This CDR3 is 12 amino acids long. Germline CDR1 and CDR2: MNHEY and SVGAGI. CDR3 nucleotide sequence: TGTGCCAGCAGTTCTACGACAAATACGCAGTATTTT. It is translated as CASSSTTNTQYF.

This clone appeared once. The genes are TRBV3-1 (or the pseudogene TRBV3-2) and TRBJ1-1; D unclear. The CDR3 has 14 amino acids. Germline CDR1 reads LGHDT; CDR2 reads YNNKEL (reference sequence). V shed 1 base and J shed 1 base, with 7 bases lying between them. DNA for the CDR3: TGTGCCAGCAGCCAAGTAGCACAGAACACTGAAGCTTTCTTT. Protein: CASSQVAQNTEAFF.

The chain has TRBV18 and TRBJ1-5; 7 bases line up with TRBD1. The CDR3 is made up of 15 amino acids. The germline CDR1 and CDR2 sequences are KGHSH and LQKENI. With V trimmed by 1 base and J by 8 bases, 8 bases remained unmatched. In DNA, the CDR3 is TGTGCCAGCTCACCACAGGGGGCTTCGGGAGAGCCCCAGCATTTT. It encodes CASSPQGASGEPQHF.

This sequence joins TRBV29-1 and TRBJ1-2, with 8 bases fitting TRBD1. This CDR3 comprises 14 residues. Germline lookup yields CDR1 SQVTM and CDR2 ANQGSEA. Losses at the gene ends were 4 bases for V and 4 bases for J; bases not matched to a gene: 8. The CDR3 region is CSVGLQGGGYGYTF. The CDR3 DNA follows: TGCAGCGTTGGTCTACAGGGGGGTGGCTATGGCTACACCTTC.

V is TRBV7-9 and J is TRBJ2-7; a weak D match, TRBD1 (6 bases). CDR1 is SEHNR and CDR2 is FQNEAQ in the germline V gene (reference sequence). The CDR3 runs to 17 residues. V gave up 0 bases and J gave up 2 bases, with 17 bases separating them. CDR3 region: CASSLAEMTGGPYEQYF. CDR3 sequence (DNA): TGTGCCAGCAGCTTAGCCGAAATGACAGGTGGACCCTACGAGCAGTACTTC.

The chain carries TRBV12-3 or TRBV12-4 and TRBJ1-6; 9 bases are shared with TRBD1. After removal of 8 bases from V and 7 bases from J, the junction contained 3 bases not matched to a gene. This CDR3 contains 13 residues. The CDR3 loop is CASRGQGNSPLHF. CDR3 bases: TGTGCCAGCCGAGGACAGGGGAATTCACCCCTCCACTTT.

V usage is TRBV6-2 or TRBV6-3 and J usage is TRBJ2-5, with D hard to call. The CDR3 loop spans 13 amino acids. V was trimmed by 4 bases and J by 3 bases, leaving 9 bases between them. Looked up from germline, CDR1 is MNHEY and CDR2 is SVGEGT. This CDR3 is CASSFPSEETQYF. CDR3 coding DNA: TGTGCCAGCAGTTTCCCTAGTGAAGAGACCCAGTACTTC.

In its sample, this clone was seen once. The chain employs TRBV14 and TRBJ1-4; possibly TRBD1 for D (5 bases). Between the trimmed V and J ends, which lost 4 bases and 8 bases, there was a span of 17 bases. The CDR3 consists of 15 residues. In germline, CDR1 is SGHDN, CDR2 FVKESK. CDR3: CASSPLGRGGEKLFF. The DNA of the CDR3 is TGTGCCAGCAGCCCCCTAGGGAGGGGCGGAGAAAAACTGTTTTTT. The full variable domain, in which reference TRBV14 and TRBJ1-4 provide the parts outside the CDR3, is EAGVTQFPSHSVIEKGQTVTLRCDPISGHDNLYWYRRVMGKEIKFLLHFVKESKQDESGMPNNRFLAERTGGTYSTLKVQPAELEDSGVYFCASSPLGRGGEKLFFGSGTQLSVL.

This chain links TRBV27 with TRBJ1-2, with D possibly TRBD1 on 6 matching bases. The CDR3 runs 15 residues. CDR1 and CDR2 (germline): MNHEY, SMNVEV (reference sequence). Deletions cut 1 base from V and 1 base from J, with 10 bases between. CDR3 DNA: TGTGCCAGCAGTTTATTCGGACAGTTTAACTATGGCTACACCTTC. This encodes CASSLFGQFNYGYTF.

The CDR3 DNA sequence: TGTGCCAGCTCACCACAGGGGCAGGTTGTTGAAAAACTGTTTTTT. Its protein product is CASSPQGQVVEKLFF. This sequence joins TRBV18 and TRBJ1-4, with a weak D call TRBD1 (5 bases). This CDR3 region has 15 residues. Trimming pared 1 base from V and 7 bases from J, leaving 13 bases between. Germline V gives CDR1 KGHSH, CDR2 LQKENI.

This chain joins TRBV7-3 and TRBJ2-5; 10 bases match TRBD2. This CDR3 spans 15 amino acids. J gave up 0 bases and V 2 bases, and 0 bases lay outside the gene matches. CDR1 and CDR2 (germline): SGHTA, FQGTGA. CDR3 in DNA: TGTGCCAGCAGCTTAGGGACTAGCGACCAAGAGACCCAGTACTTC. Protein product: CASSLGTSDQETQYF. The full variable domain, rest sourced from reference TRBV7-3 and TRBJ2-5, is GAGVSQTPSNKVTEKGKYVELRCDPISGHTALYWYRQSLGQGPEFLIYFQGTGAADDSGLPNDRFFAVRPEGSVSTLKIQRTERGDSAVYLCASSLGTSDQETQYFGPGTRLLVL.

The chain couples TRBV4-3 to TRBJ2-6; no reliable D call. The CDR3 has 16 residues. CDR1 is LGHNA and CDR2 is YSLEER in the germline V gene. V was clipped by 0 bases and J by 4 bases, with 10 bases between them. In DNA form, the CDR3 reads TGCGCCAGCAGCCAAGAGCCGGGTGGGGGGGCCAACGTCCTGACTTTC. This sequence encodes CASSQEPGGGANVLTF.

The CDR3 region is CASTTSRGSGNTEAFF. The CDR3 coding sequence is TGTGCCAGCACCACCTCTCGCGGTTCTGGGAACACTGAAGCTTTCTTT. The rearrangement uses TRBV7-8 and TRBJ1-1; D unclear. This CDR3 spans 16 amino acids. V shed 7 bases and J shed 1 base, with 19 bases lying between them. Germline V gives CDR1 SGHVS, CDR2 FQNEAQ.

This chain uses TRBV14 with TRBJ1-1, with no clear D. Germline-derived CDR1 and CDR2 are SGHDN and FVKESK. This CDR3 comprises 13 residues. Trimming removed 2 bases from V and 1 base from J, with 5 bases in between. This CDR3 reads CASSQTQNTEAFF. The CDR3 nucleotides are TGTGCCAGCAGCCAAACACAGAACACTGAAGCTTTCTTT.

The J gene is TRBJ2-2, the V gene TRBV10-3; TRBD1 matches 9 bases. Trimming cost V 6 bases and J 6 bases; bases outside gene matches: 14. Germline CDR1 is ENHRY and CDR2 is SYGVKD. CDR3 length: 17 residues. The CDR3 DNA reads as TGTGCCATCAGGCCTGGACAGGGGTCAACCCCTCCCGGGGAGCTGTTTTTT. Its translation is CAIRPGQGSTPPGELFF.